These 22 T cell receptor beta chains were all obtained from the same sample, sequenced in a study of tumor and adjacent non-tumor tissue in lung cancer. The template was RNA from unsorted bulk tissue. TCRbeta libraries were built with three rounds of nested PCR, modified from ARM-PCR. Via MiXCR, TCRdb re-called the multiplex PCR reads, giving one row per CDR3 protein. The table records 200,000 to 250,000 distinct CDR3 sequences, roughly 70% of them present only once. The sequenced material came from lung tumor tissue. The receptors come from a man in his sixties with non-small cell lung cancer.

Points on this clonotype: Given a much more abundant clone one base away, this may be a read error. The chain couples TRBV20-1 to TRBJ1-4; D uncertain. Germline CDR1 DFQATT, CDR2 SNEGSKA (reference sequence). The CDR3 loop spans 12 amino acids. The CDR3: CIATPQDRELFF. DNA of the CDR3: TGCATTGCTACCCCCCAGGACCGAGAACTGTTTTTT.

This clonotype has a single count. The junction departs from germline at one end; a sequencing error may be responsible. This chain links TRBV7-9 with TRBJ2-5; 7 nucleotides agree with TRBD2. This CDR3 has 14 residues. CDR1 and CDR2 from the germline V gene are SEHNR and FQNEAQ (reference sequence). The CDR3 loop reads CASSVALARETQYF. CDR3 DNA: TGTGCTAGCAGCGTAGCACTAGCGAGGGAGACCCAGTACTTC.

This chain links TRBV5-1 with TRBJ1-4; 7 bases are shared with TRBD1. J lost 6 bases, V lost 0 bases, and 5 bases had no gene match. The CDR3 spans 15 residues. Germline V gene sequence: CDR1 SGHRS, CDR2 YFSETQ. The CDR3 DNA follows: TGCGCCAGCAGCTTGGACAGGGGAGCAGATGAAAAACTGTTTTTT. It specifies CASSLDRGADEKLFF.

About this clonotype itself: An end of the junction does not agree with germline; a read error may underlie this. The chain couples TRBV11-1 to TRBJ1-1; TRBD1 is a possible D gene (6 bases). The CDR3 is 14 amino acids. Germline V gene data show CDR1 as SGHAT and CDR2 as FQDESV (reference sequence). CDR3 nucleotide sequence: TGTGCCAACAGCTTAGACAGGTTGGAGGCAGAAGCTTTCTTT. Residues: CANSLDRLEAEAFF.

Concerning this clonotype: The CDR3 end shows no conserved phenylalanine or tryptophan, and so a read error is likely. The limits of the CDR3 on the DNA are not certain, so only TCRdb's listed CDR3 is given. This CDR3 is CASSLERGLAGDYKPFL. The chain has TRBV11-3 and TRBJ2-1; the table's TRBD2 call for D was not verified on the DNA. Per the germline V gene, CDR1 is SGHNT and CDR2 is YENEEA. Both ends counted, the CDR3 spans 17 residues.

The chain recombines TRBV20-1 with TRBJ2-7; possibly TRBD1 for D (5 bases). V lost 3 bases to trimming and J lost 3 bases, with 12 bases between them. CDR1 DFQATT and CDR2 SNEGSKA come from the germline V gene (reference sequence). CDR3 length: 13 amino acids. The DNA of the CDR3 is TGCAGTGCTAGCCCAGGGAACTACTACGAGCAGTACTTC. This codes for CSASPGNYYEQYF.

The gene calls are TRBV20-1 and TRBJ1-4; unclear D gene. Germline V gene lookup returns CDR1 DFQATT and CDR2 SNEGSKA (reference sequence). The CDR3 loop spans 12 amino acids. The V end was cut by 1 base, the J end by 12 bases, with 12 bases between. Written as DNA, the CDR3 is TGCAGTGCTAGAGCCCACGGGGATGAACTGTTTTTT. Encoded protein: CSARAHGDELFF.

With regard to this clonotype: The germline gene is not matched at one end of the junction; a read error may be the cause. J is TRBJ1-3 and V is TRBV12-3 or TRBV12-4, with D perhaps matching TRBD1 (6 bases). The CDR3 loop spans 14 amino acids. The CDR3 DNA follows: TGTGGCAGCAGGCTACCGGGGGCCGGAAACACCATATATTTT. Protein sequence: CGSRLPGAGNTIYF.

This clonotype was picked up one time. This chain links TRBV24-1 with TRBJ2-3, with 12 bases fitting TRBD2. Trimming removed 8 bases from V and 3 bases from J; junction bases left unmatched: 2. Germline-derived CDR1 and CDR2 are KGHDR and SFDVKD. The length of the CDR3 is 14 residues. The DNA for the CDR3 is TGTGCCACCACTGGACTAGCGGGAACAGATACGCAGTATTTT. This encodes CATTGLAGTDTQYF.

A remark on this clonotype: The junction differs from germline at one of its ends, possibly a read error. The rearrangement joins TRBV28 to TRBJ1-5, with D tentatively TRBD1 (6 bases). The CDR3 is 16 amino acids. Germline V gives CDR1 MDHEN, CDR2 SYDVKM. The CDR3 protein is CTSSILAGGQNQPQHF. CDR3 DNA sequence: TGTACCAGCAGCATTCTCGCCGGGGGGCAAAATCAGCCCCAGCATTTT.

A word on this clonotype: The junction and the germline gene differ at one end; a read error may be behind it. The chain joins TRBV4-1 to TRBJ2-1; 9 nucleotides line up with TRBD1. The CDR3 has 15 amino acids. From germline, CDR1 is MGHRA and CDR2 YSYEKL. The CDR3 coding sequence is TGCGCCAACAGCCGCGGGACAGGGAGTGGCAATGAGCAGTTCTTC. Residues: CANSRGTGSGNEQFF.

In regard to this clonotype: Because it lacks the conserved phenylalanine or tryptophan at the end, this CDR3 is likely a read error. V and J are TRBV12-3 or TRBV12-4 and TRBJ1-5; tentative D call: TRBD1 (5 bases). The CDR3 sequence is 14 residues long. V was clipped by 6 bases and J by 3 bases, with 12 bases between them. The CDR3 DNA reads as TGTGCCAGCAGGGTTGCAGGGTCCAATCAGCCCCAGCATTCT. This encodes CASRVAGSNQPQHS.

In regard to this clonotype: An end of the junction differs from the germline gene, which may be a read error. The V gene is TRBV5-5, the J gene TRBJ1-1, with TRBD1 as a possible D gene (5 bases). Germline-derived CDR1 and CDR2 are SGHKS and YYEKEE (reference sequence). The CDR3 consists of 12 residues. The CDR3 nucleotides read TGTACCAGCAGCAAGGGGAACACTGGAGCTTTCTTT. Its translation: CTSSKGNTGAFF.

Details on this clonotype: No conserved phenylalanine or tryptophan ends this CDR3, so it is likely a read error. CDR3 loop: CSVDGFGLREGCGYTS. The CDR3 DNA is TGCAGCGTTGACGGGTTTGGTTTGAGGGAAGGCTGTGGCTACACCTCC. The chain joins TRBV29-1 to TRBJ1-2; D is ambiguous. Trimming took off 3 bases at V and 7 bases at J, with 24 bases between the two ends. There are 16 residues in the CDR3. From germline, CDR1 is SQVTM and CDR2 ANQGSEA.

Turning to this clonotype: A much larger clonotype is one base distant, so this may be a read error. V is TRBV7-8 and J is TRBJ1-4; no firm D call. The CDR3 totals 15 residues. Trimming removed 5 bases at V and 8 bases at J, with 18 bases between. Germline CDR1 reads SGHVS; CDR2 reads FQNEAQ. The CDR3 loop reads CASSPPGVRAEKLFF. In nucleotides, the CDR3 is TGTGCCAGCAGCCCCCCCGGGGTAAGGGCAGAAAAACTGTTTTTT.

Note on this clonotype: The CDR3 does not end in the conserved phenylalanine or tryptophan, so this is likely a read error. The rearrangement uses TRBV12-3 or TRBV12-4 and TRBJ1-3; D gene uncertain. The length of the CDR3 is 13 residues. This CDR3 is CASTDRSGNTIYY. The CDR3 coding sequence is TGTGCCAGCACCGATAGATCTGGAAACACTATATATTAT.

With regard to this clonotype: A much larger clone sits a single nucleotide away, making a read error possible. The V call is TRBV6-5, the J call TRBJ2-5; D is possibly TRBD1 (5 bases). The germline CDR1 and CDR2 sequences are MNHEY and SVGAGI. Trimming removed 4 bases from V and 6 bases from J, with 15 bases in between. This CDR3 has 14 residues. The CDR3, as DNA: TGTGCCAGCAGTTCGCCCAGGGTCAGGCAGACCCAGTACTTC. Amino acids: CASSSPRVRQTQYF.

V gene TRBV20-1 combines with J gene TRBJ2-7; D uncertain. Germline-derived CDR1 and CDR2 are DFQATT and SNEGSKA (reference sequence). Between the trimmed V and J ends, which lost 3 bases and 3 bases, there was a span of 3 bases. CDR3 size: 10 residues. The DNA for the CDR3 is TGCAGTGCTAGTCTCTACGAGCAGTACTTC. This gives the protein CSASLYEQYF.

A remark on this clonotype: A much larger clone differs by one base, so this may be a read error. The chain couples TRBV11-3 to TRBJ2-7; D possibly corresponds to TRBD1 (5 bases). V lost 6 bases and J lost 5, with 20 bases in between. The CDR3 has 15 amino acids. Germline V gives CDR1 SGHNT, CDR2 YENEEA. The CDR3 reads CASRRRGGRANEQYF. CDR3 bases: TGTGCCAGCAGGAGAAGGGGTGGTAGGGCCAACGAGCAGTACTTC.

Comment on this clonotype: Since no conserved phenylalanine or tryptophan closes the CDR3, a read error is the likely cause. This sequence joins TRBV11-1 and TRBJ2-1; D gene unclear. Per germline, CDR1 SGHAT and CDR2 FQDESV (reference sequence). CDR3 length: 14 residues. The CDR3 here is CASSLVLVHNVQFL. The CDR3 bases are TGTGCCAGCAGCTTAGTGTTGGTACACAATGTGCAGTTCTTG.

This chain links TRBV20-1 with TRBJ1-4, with a weak D call TRBD1 (5 bases). V was pared by 7 bases and J by 4 bases, with 13 bases between. The CDR3 loop spans 13 amino acids. Germline values: CDR1 DFQATT, CDR2 SNEGSKA (reference sequence). The CDR3 region has the DNA TGCAGTGTAACGACAGTGAATAATGAAAAACTGTTTTTT. Translating it yields CSVTTVNNEKLFF.

This chain connects TRBV11-3 to TRBJ2-5; TRBD2 matches at 9 bases. CDR3 length: 17 amino acids. The V and J ends lost 7 bases and 12 bases, in that order; junction bases with no gene match: 24. Germline assignment: CDR1 SGHNT and CDR2 YENEEA. The CDR3 region is CASNLKVGTSIREIKYF. The CDR3 DNA reads as TGTGCCAGCAATTTAAAGGTCGGGACTAGCATCCGGGAGATCAAGTACTTC.